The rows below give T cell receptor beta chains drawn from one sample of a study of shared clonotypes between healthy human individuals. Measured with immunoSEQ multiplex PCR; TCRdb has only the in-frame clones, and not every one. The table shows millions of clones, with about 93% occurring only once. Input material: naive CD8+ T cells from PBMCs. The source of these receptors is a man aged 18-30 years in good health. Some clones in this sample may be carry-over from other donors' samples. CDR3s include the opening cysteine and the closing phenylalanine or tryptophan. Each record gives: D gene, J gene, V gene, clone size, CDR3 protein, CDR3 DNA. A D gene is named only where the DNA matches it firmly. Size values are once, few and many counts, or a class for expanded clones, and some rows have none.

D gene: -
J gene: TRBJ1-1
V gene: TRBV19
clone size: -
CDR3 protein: CASSIGRSTEAFF
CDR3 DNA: TGTGCCAGTAGTATAGGCCGGAGCACTGAAGCTTTCTTT

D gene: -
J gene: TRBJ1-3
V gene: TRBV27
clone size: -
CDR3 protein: CASSPDVGNTIYF
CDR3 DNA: TGTGCCAGCAGTCCGGACGTGGGAAACACCATATATTTT

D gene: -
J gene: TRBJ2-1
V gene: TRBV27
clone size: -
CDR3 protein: CASTLRGISYNEQFF
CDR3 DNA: TGTGCCAGCACTCTAAGGGGGATATCCTACAATGAGCAGTTCTTC

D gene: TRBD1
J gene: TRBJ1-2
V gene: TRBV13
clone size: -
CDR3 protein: CASSPGGEFNYGYTF
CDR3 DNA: TGTGCCAGCAGCCCAGGGGGCGAATTTAACTATGGCTACACCTTC

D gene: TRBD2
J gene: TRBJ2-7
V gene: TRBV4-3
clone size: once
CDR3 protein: CASSVTSGAGNEQYF
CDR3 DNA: TGCGCCAGCAGCGTGACTAGCGGGGCCGGGAACGAGCAGTACTTC

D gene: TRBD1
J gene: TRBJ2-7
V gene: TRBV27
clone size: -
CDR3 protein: CASSGTGSYEQYF
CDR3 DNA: TGTGCCAGTTCCGGGACAGGGAGCTACGAGCAGTACTTC

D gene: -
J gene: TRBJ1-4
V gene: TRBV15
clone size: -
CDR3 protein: CATSLAWNEKLFF
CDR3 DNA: TGTGCCACCAGCCTGGCGTGGAATGAAAAACTGTTTTTT

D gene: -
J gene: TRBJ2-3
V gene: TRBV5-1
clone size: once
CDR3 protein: CASSLWTSDTQYF
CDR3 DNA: TGCGCCAGCAGCTTATGGACCTCAGATACGCAGTATTTT

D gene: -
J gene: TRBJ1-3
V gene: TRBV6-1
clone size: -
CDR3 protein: CASSESVRSGNTIYF
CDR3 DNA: TGTGCCAGCAGTGAGTCGGTACGCTCTGGAAACACCATATATTTT

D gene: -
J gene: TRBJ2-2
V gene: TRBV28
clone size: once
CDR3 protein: CASRGPGNTGELFF
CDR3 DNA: TGTGCCAGCAGGGGGCCGGGTAACACCGGGGAGCTGTTTTTT

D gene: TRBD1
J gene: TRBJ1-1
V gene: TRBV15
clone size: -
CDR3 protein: CATSRATGVTEAFF
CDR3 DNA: TGTGCCACCAGCAGAGCGACAGGGGTCACTGAAGCTTTCTTT

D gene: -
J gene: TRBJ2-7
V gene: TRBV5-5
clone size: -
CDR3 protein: CASSWDTFSYEQYF
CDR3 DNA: TGTGCCAGCAGCTGGGACACCTTCTCCTACGAGCAGTACTTC

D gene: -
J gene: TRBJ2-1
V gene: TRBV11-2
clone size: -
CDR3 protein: CASSSWGGPSGGFF
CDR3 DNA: TGTGCCAGCAGCTCCTGGGGGGGGCCATCCGGTGGGTTCTTC

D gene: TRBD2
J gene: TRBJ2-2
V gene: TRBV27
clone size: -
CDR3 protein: CASSLYALAGGPSGELFF
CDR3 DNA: TGTGCCAGCAGTTTATATGCCCTAGCGGGAGGGCCTTCCGGGGAGCTGTTTTTT

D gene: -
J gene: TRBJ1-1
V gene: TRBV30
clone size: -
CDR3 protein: CAWSANTRSEAFF
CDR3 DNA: TGTGCCTGGAGTGCCAACACCCGTTCTGAAGCTTTCTTT

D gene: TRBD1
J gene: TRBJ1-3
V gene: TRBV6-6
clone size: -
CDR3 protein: CASSYWDRGSGNTIYF
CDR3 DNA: TGTGCCAGCAGTTACTGGGACAGGGGATCTGGAAACACCATATATTTT

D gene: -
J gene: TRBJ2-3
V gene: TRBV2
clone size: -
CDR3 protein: CASSGGGGVRDTQYF
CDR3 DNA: TGTGCCAGCAGTGGGGGAGGGGGTGTTAGGGATACGCAGTATTTT

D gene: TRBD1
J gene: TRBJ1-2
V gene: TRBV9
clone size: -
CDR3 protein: CASSPTGNYGYTF
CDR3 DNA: TGTGCCAGCAGCCCGACAGGGAACTATGGCTACACCTTC

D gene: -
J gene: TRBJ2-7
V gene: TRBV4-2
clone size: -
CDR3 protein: CASSQERDLLYEQYF
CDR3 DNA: TGTGCCAGCAGCCAAGAGCGGGACCTACTCTACGAGCAGTACTTC

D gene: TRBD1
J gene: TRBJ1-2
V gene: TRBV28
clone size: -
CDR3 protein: CASSVWTGDGYTF
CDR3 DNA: TGTGCCAGCAGCGTGTGGACAGGGGATGGCTACACCTTC

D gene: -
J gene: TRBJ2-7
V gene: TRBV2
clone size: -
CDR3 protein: CASSEGGVSYEQYF
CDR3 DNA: TGTGCCAGCAGTGAAGGGGGGGTGTCCTACGAGCAGTACTTC

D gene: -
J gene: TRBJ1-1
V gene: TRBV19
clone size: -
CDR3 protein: CASSGAGVTEAFF
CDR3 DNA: TGTGCCAGTAGTGGGGCAGGCGTCACTGAAGCTTTCTTT

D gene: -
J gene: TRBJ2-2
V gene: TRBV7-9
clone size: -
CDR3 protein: CASSSRSTGELFF
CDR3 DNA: TGTGCCAGCAGCAGCAGGAGCACCGGGGAGCTGTTTTTT

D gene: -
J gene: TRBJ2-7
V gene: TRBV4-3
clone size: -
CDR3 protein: CASSQDRGTGGLRIVF
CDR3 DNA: TGCGCCAGCAGCCAAGATAGGGGGACGGGGGGATTAAGAATTGTTTTC

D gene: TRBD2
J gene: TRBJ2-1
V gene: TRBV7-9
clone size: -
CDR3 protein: CASSTRLAGNNEQFF
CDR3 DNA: TGTGCCAGCAGCACCCGACTAGCGGGGAACAATGAGCAGTTCTTC

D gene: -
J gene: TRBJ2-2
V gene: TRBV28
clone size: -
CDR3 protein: CASERGRNTGELFF
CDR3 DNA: TGTGCCAGCGAGAGGGGCCGGAACACCGGGGAGCTGTTTTTT

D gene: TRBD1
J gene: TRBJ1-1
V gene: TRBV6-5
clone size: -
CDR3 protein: CASRQTGGTEAFF
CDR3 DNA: TGTGCCAGCAGACAGACAGGGGGCACTGAAGCTTTCTTT

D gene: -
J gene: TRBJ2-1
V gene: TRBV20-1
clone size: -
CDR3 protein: CSARLHPEQFF
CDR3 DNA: TGCAGTGCTAGACTGCACCCTGAGCAGTTCTTC

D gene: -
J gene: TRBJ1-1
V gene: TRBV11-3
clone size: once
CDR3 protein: CASSLARPPRVNTEAFF
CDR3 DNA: TGTGCCAGCAGCTTAGCTAGGCCCCCTAGGGTGAACACTGAAGCTTTCTTT

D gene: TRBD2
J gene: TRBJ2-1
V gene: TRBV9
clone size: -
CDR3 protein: CASSAGTSLYNEQFF
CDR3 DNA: TGTGCCAGCAGCGCAGGGACTAGCCTCTACAATGAGCAGTTCTTC

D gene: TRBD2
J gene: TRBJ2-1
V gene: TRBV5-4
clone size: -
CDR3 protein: CASSLAVLRGLGDNEQFF
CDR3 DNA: TGTGCCAGCAGCTTGGCCGTACTTAGGGGACTAGGGGACAATGAGCAGTTCTTC

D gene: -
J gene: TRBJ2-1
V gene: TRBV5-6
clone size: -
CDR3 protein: CASSLTTGSSYNEQFF
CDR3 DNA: TGTGCCAGCAGCTTGACAACAGGGAGCTCCTACAATGAGCAGTTCTTC

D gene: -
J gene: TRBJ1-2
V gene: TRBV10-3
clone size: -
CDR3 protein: CAISEAGQNYGYTF
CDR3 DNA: TGTGCCATCAGTGAGGCAGGCCAGAACTATGGCTACACCTTC